This passage covers 9 T cell receptor beta chains from one sample sequenced in a study of blood T cell repertoires in COVID-19 (dated by TCRdb to the early 2020s). Libraries came from the immunoSEQ multiplex PCR assay. TCRdb stores this immuneACCESS table with in-frame sequences only. Part of the clones is absent; in the studies checked, under half of the shortfall reflects unresolved V genes, and no reason is known for the rest. Recorded for this sample are some 180,000 clones; 90% of them occurred a single time. In total, the top ten clones hold about 0.58% of the sample. Input material: peripheral blood. These receptors were collected from a middle-aged man with acute or convalescent COVID-19.

In this sample, this clone turned up a few times. This sequence joins TRBV18 and TRBJ2-1, with a weak D call TRBD2 (6 bases). The V end was cut by 3 bases, the J end by 6 bases, with 9 bases between. Germline-derived CDR1 and CDR2 are KGHSH and LQKENI. The CDR3 covers 13 residues. The CDR3 sequence: CASSPASVNEQFF. The CDR3 DNA follows: TGTGCCAGCTCACCGGCTAGCGTCAATGAGCAGTTCTTC.

A word on this clone: This sample includes further DNA sequences coding for the same CDR3. V is TRBV28 and J is TRBJ1-2, with 7 bases matching TRBD1. CDR1 and CDR2 from the germline V gene are MDHEN and SYDVKM. The V and J ends lost 5 bases and 2 bases, in that order; junction bases with no gene match: 2. The CDR3 consists of 13 residues. The DNA for the CDR3 is TGTGCCAGCAGTACGGGACAGAACTATGGCTACACCTTC. Translating it yields CASSTGQNYGYTF.

V usage is TRBV15 and J usage is TRBJ1-1; 7 positions match TRBD1. V lost 2 bases, J lost 3 bases, and 0 bases stayed unmatched. Germline V lookup: CDR1 LNHNV, CDR2 YYDKDF (reference sequence). The CDR3 is 13 amino acids. CDR3 in amino acids: CATSRTGDTEAFF. Written as DNA, the CDR3 is TGTGCCACCAGCAGAACAGGGGACACTGAAGCTTTCTTT.

The J gene is TRBJ1-5, the V gene TRBV4-1; 7 nucleotides match TRBD1. The CDR3 is 15 amino acids. Germline V gene data show CDR1 as MGHRA and CDR2 as YSYEKL. V was pared by 1 base and J by 4 bases, with 4 bases of the junction left unmatched. This CDR3 is CASSQVPTGNQPQHF. DNA of the CDR3: TGCGCCAGCAGCCAAGTCCCGACAGGGAATCAGCCCCAGCATTTT.

The rearrangement links TRBV18 to TRBJ2-7; maybe TRBD1 (5 bases). From germline, CDR1 is KGHSH and CDR2 LQKENI. Trimming removed 3 bases at V and 1 base at J, with 10 bases between. This CDR3 region has 14 residues. The CDR3: CASSPTTESYEQYV. The CDR3 DNA is TGTGCCAGCTCACCCACGACAGAGTCCTACGAGCAGTACGTC.

The chain recombines TRBV6-5 with TRBJ2-2, with D possibly being TRBD1 (5 bases). The V end lost 11 bases, the J end lost 7 bases, and 14 bases lay between the germline ends. This CDR3 region has 12 residues. Germline loops: CDR1 MNHEY, CDR2 SVGAGI. DNA for the CDR3: TGTGCCGGTCAGGGTAGAATCGGGGAGCTGTTTTTT. This gives the protein CAGQGRIGELFF.

This chain links TRBV28 with TRBJ2-7; 9 nucleotides agree with TRBD2. Germline values: CDR1 MDHEN, CDR2 SYDVKM. V lost 10 bases and J lost 3; bases outside the gene matches: 10. CDR3 length: 14 residues. The chain's CDR3 is CATFPTSGVYEQYF. The CDR3 coding sequence is TGTGCCACCTTCCCGACTAGCGGAGTCTACGAGCAGTACTTC.

V and J are TRBV6-5 and TRBJ2-1; TRBD2 matches at 7 bases. V lost 0 bases to trimming and J lost 6 bases; unmatched junction nucleotides: 5. The CDR3 has 15 amino acids. Germline V gene lookup returns CDR1 MNHEY and CDR2 SVGAGI. CDR3 amino acids: CASSYSWEGRNEQFF. In nucleotides, the CDR3 is TGTGCCAGCAGTTACTCGTGGGAGGGCCGCAATGAGCAGTTCTTC.

This chain uses TRBV11-2 with TRBJ2-2; 15 positions agree with TRBD2. The CDR3 loop spans 17 amino acids. V gave up 4 bases and J gave up 3 bases; unmatched junction bases: 3. Germline V gives CDR1 SGHAT, CDR2 FQNNGV. CDR3 coding DNA: TGTGCCAGCAGCTCAGGGACTAGCGGGAGGCACACCGGGGAGCTGTTTTTT. This translates into CASSSGTSGRHTGELFF.